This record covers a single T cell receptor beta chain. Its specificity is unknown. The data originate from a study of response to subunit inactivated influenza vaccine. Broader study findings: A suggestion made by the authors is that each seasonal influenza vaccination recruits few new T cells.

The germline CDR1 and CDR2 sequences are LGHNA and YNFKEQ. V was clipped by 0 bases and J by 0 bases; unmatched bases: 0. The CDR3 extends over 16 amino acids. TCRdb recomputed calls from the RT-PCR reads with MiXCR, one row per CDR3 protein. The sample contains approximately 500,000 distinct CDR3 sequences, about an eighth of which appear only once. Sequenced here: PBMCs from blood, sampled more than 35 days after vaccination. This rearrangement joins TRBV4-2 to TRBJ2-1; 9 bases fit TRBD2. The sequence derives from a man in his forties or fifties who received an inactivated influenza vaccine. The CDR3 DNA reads TGTGCCAGCAGCCAAGAGACTAGCGGCTCCTACAATGAGCAGTTCTTC. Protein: CASSQETSGSYNEQFF.